A selection of T cell receptor beta chains follows, all from one sample in a study of cytotoxic CD8 clonotypes in ibrutinib-treated CLL. The assay was immunoSEQ multiplex PCR, and TCRdb's table has in-frame clones only and misses some. The sample records tens of thousands of clones, roughly 72% being singletons. Sample: PBMCs, taken before ibrutinib treatment. All receptors come from a human donor with chronic lymphocytic leukemia. The CDR3 runs from the conserved cysteine through the conserved F or W. The D gene is left open where the match is weak. Expanded clones are given a class, and other clones once, few, many or no size at all.

V	size	J	D	DNA	CDR3
TRBV2	.	TRBJ1-2	.	TGTGCCAGCAGTGAGGGAGTACAACGTGGCTACACCTTC	CASSEGVQRGYTF
TRBV5-5	few	TRBJ2-1	.	TGTGCCAGCAGCGCCATGTGGGGCAGCTCCTACAATGAGCAGTTCTTC	CASSAMWGSSYNEQFF
TRBV6-8	few	TRBJ2-7	TRBD2	TGTGCCAGCTTGATCGTGGCTAGCGGGATTAACTCCTACGAGCAGTACTTC	CASLIVASGINSYEQYF
TRBV7-9	.	TRBJ2-7	.	TGTGCCAGCAGCCCACCCTTCCTGACAGGAGACTACGAGCAGTACTTC	CASSPPFLTGDYEQYF
TRBV2	once	TRBJ2-7	.	TGTGCCAGCAGGCCGGGACAACCGGGGGAGCAGTACTTC	CASRPGQPGEQYF
TRBV4-2	.	TRBJ2-2	TRBD2	TGTGCCAGCAGCTATAGCGGGAGGGGCGACACCGGGGAGCTGTTTTTT	CASSYSGRGDTGELFF
TRBV5-1	once	TRBJ2-1	.	TGCGCCAGCAGCTTGGATGGGGGCGCGACCTACAATGAGCAGTTCTTC	CASSLDGGATYNEQFF
TRBV20-1	.	TRBJ1-1	.	TGCAGTGCTAGGTTCACTGAAGCTTTCTTT	CSARFTEAFF
TRBV4-2	.	TRBJ2-2	TRBD2	TGTGCCAGCAGCTCCTATGGTAGCGGGAGGGCCACCGGGGAGCTGTTTTTT	CASSSYGSGRATGELFF
TRBV28	few	TRBJ2-2	TRBD2	TGTGCCAGCAGTTTTGAAACTAGCGGGAAAGGCCGCCCCGGGGAGCTGTTTTTT	CASSFETSGKGRPGELFF
TRBV20-1	.	TRBJ2-7	.	TGCAGTGCCGCACTATCCTACGAGCAGTACTTC	CSAALSYEQYF
TRBV9	.	TRBJ2-5	.	TGTGCCAGCAGCCCGCAGGGGGGGCCCCAGACCCAGTACTTC	CASSPQGGPQTQYF
TRBV11-2	.	TRBJ2-1	.	TGTGCCAGCAGCTTGAGCAGCTCCTACAATGAGCAGTTCTTC	CASSLSSSYNEQFF
TRBV6-5	.	TRBJ1-4	.	.	CASSYFGPELFF
TRBV7-2	.	TRBJ1-1	.	TGTGCCAGCAGCGCCACAGCTAACACTGAAGCTTTCTTT	CASSATANTEAFF
TRBV30	.	TRBJ1-5	.	TGTGCCTGGAGTGTTAAAGGGAGTCAGCCCCAGCATTTT	CAWSVKGSQPQHF
TRBV28	.	TRBJ2-3	TRBD2	TGTGCCAGCAGTTTTTCATCGGGACTAGCGGGATTTTACACAGATACGCAGTATTTT	CASSFSSGLAGFYTDTQYF
TRBV28	.	TRBJ1-5	.	TGTGCCAGCAGTCCCCCCGACAGGTACCAGCCCCAGCATTTT	CASSPPDRYQPQHF
TRBV6-6	.	TRBJ1-5	.	TGTGCCAGCAGCCGACAGGCAAATCAGCCCCAGCATTTT	CASSRQANQPQHF
TRBV5-1	.	TRBJ2-5	.	TGCGCCAGCGGACTCGGCAGGGGGGAAGAGACCCAGTACTTC	CASGLGRGEETQYF
TRBV19	.	TRBJ2-1	.	TGTGCCAGTAGTGGAAATAACTACAATGAGCAGTTCTTC	CASSGNNYNEQFF
TRBV5-4	.	TRBJ2-3	TRBD1	TGTGCCAGCAGCTTGAGGGACAGGGGTGCAGATACGCAGTATTTT	CASSLRDRGADTQYF
TRBV6-1	.	TRBJ2-2	TRBD1	TGTGCCAGCAACCGGGACAGGGTAGGAACCGGGGAGCTGTTTTTT	CASNRDRVGTGELFF
TRBV5-4	few	TRBJ2-1	TRBD2	TGTGCCAGCAGCACGGGACTAGCGGCGTACAATGAGCAGTTCTTC	CASSTGLAAYNEQFF
TRBV19	once	TRBJ1-1	.	TGTGCCAGTAGTTCCACCATAGGAGCTTTCTTT	CASSSTIGAFF
TRBV9	.	TRBJ1-1	.	TGTGCCAGCAGCGTGAAGGGCAACACTGAAGCTTTCTTT	CASSVKGNTEAFF
TRBV10-1	.	TRBJ2-1	TRBD2	TGCGCCAGCAGTGAGTTAGCGGGACTGGCGGGTTACAATGAGCAGTTCTTC	CASSELAGLAGYNEQFF
TRBV6-6	.	TRBJ2-3	TRBD1	TGTGCCAGCAGTTACTATGACAGGGAAGTGACAGATACGCAGTATTTT	CASSYYDREVTDTQYF
TRBV7-8	.	TRBJ2-4	TRBD2	TGTGCCAGCAGCCCTATCGGGGGGGCAAACATTCAGTACTTC	CASSPIGGANIQYF
TRBV18	.	TRBJ1-2	.	TGTGCCAGCTCACCACTTGACACCGGGAGCAGGGATGGCTACACCTTC	CASSPLDTGSRDGYTF
TRBV30	few	TRBJ2-7	.	TGTGCCTGGAGTGTAGGGGGAGCCGGATCCTCCTACGAGCAGTACTTC	CAWSVGGAGSSYEQYF
TRBV9	once	TRBJ2-3	.	TGTGCCAGCAGCGTAGGATTAGCGAAGGGCACAGATACGCAGTATTTT	CASSVGLAKGTDTQYF
TRBV15	.	TRBJ1-2	TRBD1	TGTGCCACCAGCCTAACAGGGGACTATGGCTACACCTTC	CATSLTGDYGYTF
TRBV19	.	TRBJ2-7	.	TGTGCCAGTAGTATCGACACATCCTACGAGCAGTACTTC	CASSIDTSYEQYF
TRBV9	medium-sized	TRBJ1-4	.	TGTGCCAGCAGCGACGGACGGGGCGTAGAAAAACTGTTTTTT	CASSDGRGVEKLFF
TRBV18	.	TRBJ2-5	.	TGTGCCAGCTCACCCCAGGCGGGCTTGTCGTACCAAGAGACCCAGTACTTC	CASSPQAGLSYQETQYF
TRBV4-1	few	TRBJ1-2	TRBD1	TGCGCCAGCAGCCGACAGGGGGTGTATGGCTACACCTTC	CASSRQGVYGYTF
TRBV18	few	TRBJ2-3	TRBD1	TGTGCCAGCTCATTAACAGGGGCGACAGATACGCAGTATTTT	CASSLTGATDTQYF
TRBV6-1	once	TRBJ2-5	.	TGTGCCAGCAGTGTCGCCGAGACCCAGTACTTC	CASSVAETQYF
TRBV5-8	.	TRBJ2-7	TRBD1	TGTGCCAGCAGCTTGGCCGGGACAGGGGCCAGCGAGCAGTACTTC	CASSLAGTGASEQYF
TRBV12-5	.	TRBJ2-1	TRBD1	TGTGCTAGTGGTTTGGAATTGTCCGGACAGGACGACTCCTACAATGAGCAGTTCTTC	CASGLELSGQDDSYNEQFF
TRBV29-1	.	TRBJ2-5	.	TGCAGCGTGAACGGGCTTTGGGTAGGTGCAGAGACCCAGTACTTC	CSVNGLWVGAETQYF
TRBV5-8	.	TRBJ2-2	.	TGTGCCAGCAGCTTGGGGGACACGGTAACCGGGGAGCTGTTTTTT	CASSLGDTVTGELFF
TRBV7-9	.	TRBJ1-5	TRBD1	TGTGCCAGCAGCACGGACAGGGGGCGAGTTCAGCCCCAGCATTTT	CASSTDRGRVQPQHF
TRBV10-3	.	TRBJ2-1	.	TGTGCCATCAATCCCGCTGAGGTACCCCTCAATGAGCAGTTCTTC	CAINPAEVPLNEQFF
TRBV30	.	TRBJ2-7	TRBD2	TGTGCCTGGAGGAGACTAGCGGCGGGGTACGAGCAGTACTTC	CAWRRLAAGYEQYF